This TCR beta chain originates from a study of OX40 agonist ivuxolimab in advanced cancers. Study at large: Dose-escalation patients had hepatocellular carcinoma, melanoma, renal cell or head and neck cancer. Broader study findings: Those patients achieving a partial response at 0.1-3.0 mg/kg showed among the lowest clonal expansion. In the 0.1 to 3.0 mg/kg range, CD4+ and CD8+ blood T cells had expanded clonally by week 6.

On this clone itself: Its antigen remains unidentified.

The CDR3 has 14 residues. Trimming shortened V by 0 bases and J by 5 bases, and 11 bases separated the two germline ends. The germline gives CDR1 SGHNT, CDR2 YYREEE (reference sequence). Profiled with immunoSEQ multiplex PCR; TCRdb holds only in-frame clones, not every one. The table shows roughly 75,000 clones, with around 83% occurring only once. The rearrangement uses TRBV5-4 and TRBJ1-2, with D maybe TRBD1 (6 bases). This receptor was identified in an adult with an advanced solid tumor such as melanoma, head and neck, liver or kidney cancer. The sequencing used CD4+ or CD8+ T cells sorted from blood, collected in a trial of the OX40 agonist ivuxolimab. For the CDR3, the DNA is TGTGCCAGCAGCTTGGATCAGACAGGATATGGCTACACCTTC. As protein: CASSLDQTGYGYTF.